This T cell receptor (beta chain) comes out of a study of blood T cell repertoires in COVID-19. This CDR3 is built from 15 residues. V was shortened by 0 bases and J by 8 bases, with 14 bases between the two germline ends. Germline CDR1 SGHRS, CDR2 YFSETQ. Authors' methods: Researchers report that nucleated cell counts were estimated from reference gene primer amplification. Here immunoSEQ multiplex PCR was the method, and the copy in TCRdb shows in-frame clones only, minus some. Clonal size and the V and J genes are those of that table, whereas D and trimming came from the DNA. The repertoire includes some 340,000 clones, roughly 85% of them detected once, and more than 3% sits in the top ten.

The chain links TRBV5-1 to TRBJ1-4, with D maybe TRBD1 (6 bases). Sequenced material: peripheral blood. The clonotype comes from a woman aged 18-29 years with acute or convalescent COVID-19. CDR3 nucleotide sequence: TGCGCCAGCAGCTTGGCGTTGGACCAGGGGGAAAAACTGTTTTTT. It encodes CASSLALDQGEKLFF.